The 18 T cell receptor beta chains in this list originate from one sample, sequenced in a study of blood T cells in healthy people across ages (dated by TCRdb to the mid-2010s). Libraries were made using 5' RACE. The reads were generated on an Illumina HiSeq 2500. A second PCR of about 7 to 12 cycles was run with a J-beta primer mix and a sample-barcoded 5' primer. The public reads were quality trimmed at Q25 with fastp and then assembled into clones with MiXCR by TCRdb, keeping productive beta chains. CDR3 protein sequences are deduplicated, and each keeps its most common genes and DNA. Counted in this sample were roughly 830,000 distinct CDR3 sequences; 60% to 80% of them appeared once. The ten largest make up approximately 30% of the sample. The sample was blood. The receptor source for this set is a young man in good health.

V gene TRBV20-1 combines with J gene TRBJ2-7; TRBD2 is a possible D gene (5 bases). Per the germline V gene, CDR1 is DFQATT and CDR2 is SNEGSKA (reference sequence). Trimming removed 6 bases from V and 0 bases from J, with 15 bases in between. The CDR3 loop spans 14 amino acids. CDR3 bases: TGCAGTGCAGAAGACCGGAGGAGCTCCTACGAGCAGTACTTC. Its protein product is CSAEDRRSSYEQYF.

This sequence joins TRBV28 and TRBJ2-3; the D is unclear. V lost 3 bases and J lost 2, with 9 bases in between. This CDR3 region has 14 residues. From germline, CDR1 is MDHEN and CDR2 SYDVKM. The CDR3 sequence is CASSLGRLTDTQYF. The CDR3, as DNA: TGTGCCAGCAGTTTGGGCAGGCTCACAGATACGCAGTATTTT.

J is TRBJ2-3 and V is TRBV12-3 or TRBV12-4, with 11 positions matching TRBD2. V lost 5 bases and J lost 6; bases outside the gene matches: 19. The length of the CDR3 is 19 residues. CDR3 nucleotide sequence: TGTGCCAGCAGTCCGAGAGAGTTAGCGGGGGGGTCATATGCGGATACGCAGTATTTT. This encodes CASSPRELAGGSYADTQYF.

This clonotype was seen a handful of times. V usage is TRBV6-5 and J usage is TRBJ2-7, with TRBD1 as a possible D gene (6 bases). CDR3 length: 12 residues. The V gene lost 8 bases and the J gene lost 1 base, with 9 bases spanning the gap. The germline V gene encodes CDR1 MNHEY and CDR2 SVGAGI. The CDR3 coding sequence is TGTGCCAGCGGGACATATTCCTACGAGCAGTACTTC. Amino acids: CASGTYSYEQYF.

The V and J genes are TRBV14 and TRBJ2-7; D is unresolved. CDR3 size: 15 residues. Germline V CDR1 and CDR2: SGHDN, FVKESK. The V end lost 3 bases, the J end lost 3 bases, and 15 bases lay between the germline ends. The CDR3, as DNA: TGTGCCAGCAGCCAGCCCATGGACGGCTTCTACGAGCAGTACTTC. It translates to CASSQPMDGFYEQYF. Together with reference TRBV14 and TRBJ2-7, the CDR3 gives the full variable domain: EAGVTQFPSHSVIEKGQTVTLRCDPISGHDNLYWYRRVMGKEIKFLLHFVKESKQDESGMPNNRFLAERTGGTYSTLKVQPAELEDSGVYFCASSQPMDGFYEQYFGPGTRLTVT.

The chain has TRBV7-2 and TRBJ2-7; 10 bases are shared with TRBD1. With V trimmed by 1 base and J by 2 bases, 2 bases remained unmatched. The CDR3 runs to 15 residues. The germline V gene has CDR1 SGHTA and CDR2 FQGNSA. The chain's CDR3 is CASSLVGTGAYEQYF. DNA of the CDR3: TGTGCCAGCAGCTTAGTCGGGACAGGGGCCTACGAGCAGTACTTC. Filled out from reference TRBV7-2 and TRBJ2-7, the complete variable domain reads GAGVSQSPSNKVTEKGKDVELRCDPISGHTALYWYRQSLGQGLEFLIYFQGNSAPDKSGLPSDRFSAERTGGSVSTLTIQRTQQEDSAVYLCASSLVGTGAYEQYFGPGTRLTVT.

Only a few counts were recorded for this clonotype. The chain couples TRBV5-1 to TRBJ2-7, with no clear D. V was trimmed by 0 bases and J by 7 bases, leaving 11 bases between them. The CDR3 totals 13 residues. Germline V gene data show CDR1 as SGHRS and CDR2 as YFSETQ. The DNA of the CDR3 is TGCGCCAGCAGCTTGGAGGGTCTCGGGGAGCAGTACTTC. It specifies CASSLEGLGEQYF. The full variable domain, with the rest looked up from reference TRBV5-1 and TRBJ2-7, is KAGVTQTPRYLIKTRGQQVTLSCSPISGHRSVSWYQQTPGQGLQFLFEYFSETQRNKGNFPGRFSGRQFSNSRSEMNVSTLELGDSALYLCASSLEGLGEQYFGPGTRLTVT.

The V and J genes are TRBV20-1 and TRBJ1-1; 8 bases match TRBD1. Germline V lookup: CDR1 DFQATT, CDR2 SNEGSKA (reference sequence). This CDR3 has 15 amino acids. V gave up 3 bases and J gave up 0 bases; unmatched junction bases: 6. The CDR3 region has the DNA TGCAGTGCTAGCGCGGCAGGGGGCATGAACACTGAAGCTTTCTTT. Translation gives CSASAAGGMNTEAFF.

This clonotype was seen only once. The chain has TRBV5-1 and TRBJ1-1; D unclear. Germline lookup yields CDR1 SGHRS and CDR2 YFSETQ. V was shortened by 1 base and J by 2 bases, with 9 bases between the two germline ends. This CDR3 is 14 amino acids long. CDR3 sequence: CASSLNAANTEAFF. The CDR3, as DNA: TGCGCCAGCAGCTTGAATGCGGCTAACACTGAAGCTTTCTTT.

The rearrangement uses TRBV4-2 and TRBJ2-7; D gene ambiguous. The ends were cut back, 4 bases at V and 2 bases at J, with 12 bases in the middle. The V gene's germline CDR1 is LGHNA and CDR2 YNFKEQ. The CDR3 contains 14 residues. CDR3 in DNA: TGTGCCAGCAGCCCCCGGTCCGGCCCCTACGAGCAGTACTTC. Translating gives CASSPRSGPYEQYF.

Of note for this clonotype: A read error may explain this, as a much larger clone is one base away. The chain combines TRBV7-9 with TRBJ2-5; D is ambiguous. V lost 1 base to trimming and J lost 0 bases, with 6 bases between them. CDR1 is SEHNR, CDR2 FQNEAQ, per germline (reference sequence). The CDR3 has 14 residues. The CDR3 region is CASSLEGYQETQYF. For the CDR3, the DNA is TGTGCCAGCAGCTTAGAAGGGTACCAAGAGACCCAGTACTTC.

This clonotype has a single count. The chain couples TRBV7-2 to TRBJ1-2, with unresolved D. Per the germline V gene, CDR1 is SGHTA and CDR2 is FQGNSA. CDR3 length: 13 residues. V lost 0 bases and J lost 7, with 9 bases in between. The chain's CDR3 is CASSLAMGFGYTF. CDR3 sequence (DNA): TGTGCCAGCAGCTTAGCGATGGGATTTGGCTACACCTTC. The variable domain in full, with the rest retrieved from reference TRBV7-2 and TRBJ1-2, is GAGVSQSPSNKVTEKGKDVELRCDPISGHTALYWYRQSLGQGLEFLIYFQGNSAPDKSGLPSDRFSAERTGGSVSTLTIQRTQQEDSAVYLCASSLAMGFGYTFGSGTRLTVV.

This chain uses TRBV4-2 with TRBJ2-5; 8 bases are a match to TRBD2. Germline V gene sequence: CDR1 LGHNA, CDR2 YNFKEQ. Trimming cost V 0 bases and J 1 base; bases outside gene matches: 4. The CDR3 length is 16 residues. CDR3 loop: CASSQEFAGGQETQYF. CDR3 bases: TGTGCCAGCAGCCAAGAATTCGCGGGGGGCCAAGAGACCCAGTACTTC.

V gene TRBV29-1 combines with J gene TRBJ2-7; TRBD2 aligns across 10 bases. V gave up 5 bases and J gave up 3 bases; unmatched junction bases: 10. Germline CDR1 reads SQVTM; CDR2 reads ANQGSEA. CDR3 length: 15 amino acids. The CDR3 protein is CSVYGWASGGYEQYF. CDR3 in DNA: TGCAGCGTTTATGGCTGGGCTAGCGGGGGCTACGAGCAGTACTTC.

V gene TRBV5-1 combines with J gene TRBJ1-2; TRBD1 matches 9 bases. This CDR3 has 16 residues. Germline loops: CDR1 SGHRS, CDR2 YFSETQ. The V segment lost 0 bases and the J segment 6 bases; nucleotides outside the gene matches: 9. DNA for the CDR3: TGCGCCAGCAGCTTGGACAGGGGGCGAGTTGAAGATGGCTACACCTTC. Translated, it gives CASSLDRGRVEDGYTF.

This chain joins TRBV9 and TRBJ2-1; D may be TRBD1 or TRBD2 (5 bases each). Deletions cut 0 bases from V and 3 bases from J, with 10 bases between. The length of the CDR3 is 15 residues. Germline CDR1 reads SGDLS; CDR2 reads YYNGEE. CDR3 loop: CASSVEAGGYNEQFF. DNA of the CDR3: TGTGCCAGCAGCGTAGAAGCTGGGGGCTACAATGAGCAGTTCTTC.

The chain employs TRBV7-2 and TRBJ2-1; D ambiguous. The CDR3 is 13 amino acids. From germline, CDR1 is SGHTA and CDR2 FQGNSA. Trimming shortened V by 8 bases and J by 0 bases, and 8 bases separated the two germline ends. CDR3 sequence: CASGKNSYNEQFF. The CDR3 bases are TGTGCCAGCGGAAAAAACTCCTACAATGAGCAGTTCTTC.

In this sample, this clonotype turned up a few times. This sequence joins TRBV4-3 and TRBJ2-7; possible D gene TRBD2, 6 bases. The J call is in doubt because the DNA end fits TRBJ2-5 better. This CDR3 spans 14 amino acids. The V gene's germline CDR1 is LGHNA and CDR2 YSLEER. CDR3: CASSQEPGSKTQYF. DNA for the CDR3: TGCGCCAGCAGCCAAGAACCCGGGAGTAAGACCCAGTACTTC.